Sequencing of this T cell receptor beta chain was carried out in a study of blood T cell repertoires in COVID-19. The wider study: Whether acute or convalescent, the COVID-19 samples came from the United States, Italy and Spain. The cDNA or gDNA used as material had been derived from T cells, B-cell-depleted T cells, or PBMCs.

The data were produced by immunoSEQ multiplex PCR, yet TCRdb's version contains in-frame clones alone and is incomplete. The sample includes about 160,000 clones, about 85% of them seen just once. This clone was seen just once. The CDR3 contains 14 residues. With 3 bases clipped from V and 7 bases from J, the junction kept 7 bases outside the gene matches. Germline V gene sequence: CDR1 SGHVS, CDR2 FQNEAQ. The source of this sequence is a man between 40 and 49 years old with acute or convalescent COVID-19. Material: peripheral blood. V gene TRBV7-8 combines with J gene TRBJ2-7; 9 bases fit TRBD1. The chain's CDR3 is CASSFRQGVVEQYF. CDR3 in DNA: TGTGCCAGCAGCTTCAGACAGGGGGTGGTAGAGCAGTACTTC.